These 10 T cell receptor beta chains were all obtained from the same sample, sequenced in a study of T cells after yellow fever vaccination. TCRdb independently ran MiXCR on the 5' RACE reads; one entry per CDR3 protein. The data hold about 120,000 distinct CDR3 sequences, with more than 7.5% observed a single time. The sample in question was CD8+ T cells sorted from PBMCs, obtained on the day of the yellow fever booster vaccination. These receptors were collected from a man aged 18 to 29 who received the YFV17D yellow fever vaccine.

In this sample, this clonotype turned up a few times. CDR3 sequence: CASSQGARGRNEQYF. For the CDR3, the DNA is TGCGCCAGCAGCCAAGGGGCAAGGGGGCGAAACGAGCAGTACTTC. The J gene is TRBJ2-7, the V gene TRBV4-1, with TRBD1 matching 7 bases. The germline V gene encodes CDR1 MGHRA and CDR2 YSYEKL. Losses at the gene ends were 1 base for V and 5 bases for J; bases not matched to a gene: 8. The CDR3 has 15 amino acids.

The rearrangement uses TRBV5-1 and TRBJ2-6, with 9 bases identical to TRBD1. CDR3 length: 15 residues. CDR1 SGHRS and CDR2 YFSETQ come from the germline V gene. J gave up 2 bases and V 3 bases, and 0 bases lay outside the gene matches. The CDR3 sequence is CASSWDRAGANVLTF. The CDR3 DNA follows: TGCGCCAGCAGCTGGGACAGGGCTGGGGCCAACGTCCTGACTTTC.

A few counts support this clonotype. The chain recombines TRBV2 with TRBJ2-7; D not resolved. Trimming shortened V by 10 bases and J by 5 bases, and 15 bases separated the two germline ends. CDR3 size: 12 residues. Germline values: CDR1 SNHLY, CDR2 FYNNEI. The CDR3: CATEMAGNEQYV. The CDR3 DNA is TGTGCCACCGAAATGGCAGGCAACGAGCAGTACGTC.

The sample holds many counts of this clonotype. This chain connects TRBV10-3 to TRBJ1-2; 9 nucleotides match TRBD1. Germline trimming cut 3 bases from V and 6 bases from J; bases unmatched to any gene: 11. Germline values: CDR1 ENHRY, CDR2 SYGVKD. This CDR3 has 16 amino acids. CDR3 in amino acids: CAISDVDRTGVDGYTF. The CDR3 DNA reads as TGTGCCATCAGTGACGTTGATCGGACAGGGGTCGATGGCTACACCTTC.

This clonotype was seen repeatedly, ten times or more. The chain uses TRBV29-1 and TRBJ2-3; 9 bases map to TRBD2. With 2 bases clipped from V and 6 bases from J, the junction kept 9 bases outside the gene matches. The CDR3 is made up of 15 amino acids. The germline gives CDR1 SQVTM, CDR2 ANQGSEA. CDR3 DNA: TGCAGCGTTGAAATTGGGCGGGGGGGCCTGGATACGCAGTATTTT. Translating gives CSVEIGRGGLDTQYF.

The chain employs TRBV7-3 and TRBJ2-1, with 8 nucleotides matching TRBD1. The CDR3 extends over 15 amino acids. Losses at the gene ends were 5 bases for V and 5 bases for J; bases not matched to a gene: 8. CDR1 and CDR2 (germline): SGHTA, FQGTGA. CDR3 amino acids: CASSRMGTGNNEQFF. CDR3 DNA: TGTGCCAGCAGCCGGATGGGGACAGGAAACAATGAGCAGTTCTTC.

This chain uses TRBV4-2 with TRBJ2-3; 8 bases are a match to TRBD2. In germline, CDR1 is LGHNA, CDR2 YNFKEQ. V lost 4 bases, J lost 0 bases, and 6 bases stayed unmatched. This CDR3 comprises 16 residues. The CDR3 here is CASSLGGGTSTDTQYF. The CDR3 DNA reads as TGTGCCAGCAGCCTGGGCGGGGGGACTAGCACAGATACGCAGTATTTT.

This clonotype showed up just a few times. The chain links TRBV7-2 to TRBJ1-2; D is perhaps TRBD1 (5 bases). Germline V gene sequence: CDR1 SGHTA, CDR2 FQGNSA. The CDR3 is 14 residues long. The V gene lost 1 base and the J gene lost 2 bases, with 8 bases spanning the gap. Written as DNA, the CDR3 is TGTGCCAGCAGCTTAGGGGGGGTAAACTATGGCTACACCTTC. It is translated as CASSLGGVNYGYTF.

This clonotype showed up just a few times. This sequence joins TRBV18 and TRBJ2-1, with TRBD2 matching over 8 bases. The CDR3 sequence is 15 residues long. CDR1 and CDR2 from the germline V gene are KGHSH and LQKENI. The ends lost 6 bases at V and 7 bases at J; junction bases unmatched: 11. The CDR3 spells CASSQRGTGRNEQFF. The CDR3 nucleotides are TGTGCCAGCTCGCAGCGGGGGACTGGCAGGAATGAGCAGTTCTTC.

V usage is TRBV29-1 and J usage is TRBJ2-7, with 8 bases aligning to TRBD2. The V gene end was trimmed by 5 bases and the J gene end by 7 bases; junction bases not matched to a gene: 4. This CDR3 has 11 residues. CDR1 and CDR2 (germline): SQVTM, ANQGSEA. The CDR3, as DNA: TGCAGCGTTTGGACTAGCTCTGAGCAGTACTTC. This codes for CSVWTSSEQYF.